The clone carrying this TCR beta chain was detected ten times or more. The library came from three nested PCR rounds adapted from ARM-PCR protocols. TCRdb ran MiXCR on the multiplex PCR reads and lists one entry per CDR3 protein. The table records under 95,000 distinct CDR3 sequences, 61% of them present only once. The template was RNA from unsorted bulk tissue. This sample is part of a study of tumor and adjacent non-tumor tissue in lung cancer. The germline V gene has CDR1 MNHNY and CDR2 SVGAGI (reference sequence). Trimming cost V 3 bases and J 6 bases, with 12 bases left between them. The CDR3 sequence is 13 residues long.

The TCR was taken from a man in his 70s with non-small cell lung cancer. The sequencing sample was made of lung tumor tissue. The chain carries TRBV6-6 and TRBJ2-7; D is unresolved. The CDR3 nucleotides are TGTGCCAGCAGTTATGTGGGAAACGGCGAGCAGTACTTC. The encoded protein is CASSYVGNGEQYF.